These 13 T cell receptor beta chains came from one sample sequenced in a study of blood T cells in healthy people across ages. Primers used in a second PCR of roughly 6 to 11 cycles were a sample-barcoded 5' primer and a J-beta primer mix. TCRdb used MiXCR to reprocess the 5' RACE reads, holding one entry per CDR3 protein. The table shows 870,000 or so distinct CDR3 sequences, with 25% to 30% occurring only once. Sequenced input: blood. The receptors come from an elderly woman in good health.

This clonotype was counted at least ten times. The chain couples TRBV7-2 to TRBJ2-1; TRBD2 matches at 8 bases. Trimming at V came to 1 base and at J to 5 bases, leaving 7 bases not matched to a gene. Germline CDR1 reads SGHTA; CDR2 reads FQGNSA. This CDR3 comprises 16 residues. The CDR3 DNA follows: TGTGCCAGCAGCTTAGGGGGCGGGGGGCTAGACAATGAGCAGTTCTTC. It codes for CASSLGGGGLDNEQFF.

The rearrangement links TRBV5-5 to TRBJ2-1; 12 bases fit TRBD1. The CDR3 is made up of 16 amino acids. Looked up from germline, CDR1 is SGHKS and CDR2 is YYEKEE (reference sequence). After removal of 4 bases from V and 8 bases from J, the junction contained 10 bases not matched to a gene. The CDR3 loop reads CASSQRPGQGAYEQFF. CDR3 coding DNA: TGTGCCAGCAGCCAACGGCCGGGACAGGGGGCATATGAGCAGTTCTTC.

This rearrangement joins TRBV7-9 to TRBJ2-5, with 10 bases fitting TRBD2. J gave up 2 bases and V 4 bases, and 7 bases lay outside the gene matches. The CDR3 spans 16 residues. From germline, CDR1 is SEHNR and CDR2 FQNEAQ (reference sequence). CDR3 coding DNA: TGTGCCAGCAGCTCCCGGCTAGCGGGGGATCAAGAGACCCAGTACTTC. This sequence encodes CASSSRLAGDQETQYF. Together with reference TRBV7-9 and TRBJ2-5, the CDR3 gives the full variable domain: DTGVSQNPRHKITKRGQNVTFRCDPISEHNRLYWYRQTLGQGPEFLTYFQNEAQLEKSRLLSDRFSAERPKGSFSTLEIQRTEQGDSAMYLCASSSRLAGDQETQYFGPGTRLLVL.

This clonotype showed up just once. With a much larger clone just one base away, this may be a read error. The rearrangement links TRBV6-1 to TRBJ1-2; 9 bases map to TRBD1. V trimming: 4 bases; J trimming: 6 bases; junction bases outside the gene matches: 9. Germline V gene data show CDR1 as MNHNS and CDR2 as SASEGT. The CDR3 runs 15 residues. CDR3 nucleotide sequence: TGTGCCAGCAGTGCCGGGACAGGGAACAGCCATGGCTACACCTTC. Its protein product is CASSAGTGNSHGYTF.

This clonotype has a count of ten or more. The V gene is TRBV12-3 or TRBV12-4, the J gene TRBJ1-6, with D hard to call. Deletions cut 3 bases from V and 9 bases from J, with 9 bases between. The CDR3 length is 13 residues. The CDR3 DNA follows: TGTGCCAGCAGTTTCTCTCTCTCTTCACCCCTCCACTTT. Translated: CASSFSLSSPLHF.

This clonotype was found many times. The chain joins TRBV3-1 to TRBJ2-1, with TRBD2 matching 7 bases. Germline V lookup: CDR1 LGHDT, CDR2 YNNKEL (reference sequence). J was trimmed by 2 bases and V by 2 bases; bases with no gene match: 6. The CDR3 is 16 amino acids. The CDR3 protein is CASSQNPGLTYNEQFF. CDR3 in DNA: TGTGCCAGCAGCCAAAATCCGGGACTAACCTACAATGAGCAGTTCTTC.

The V and J genes are TRBV9 and TRBJ2-4, with a weak D call TRBD2 (5 bases). This CDR3 region has 14 residues. Per germline, CDR1 SGDLS and CDR2 YYNGEE. The V end lost 3 bases, the J end lost 5 bases, and 12 bases lay between the germline ends. CDR3 sequence reads: CASSGGGTQNIQYF. CDR3 DNA: TGTGCCAGCAGCGGAGGAGGCACCCAAAACATTCAGTACTTC.

The genes are TRBV6-2 or TRBV6-3 and TRBJ2-1, with D hard to call. The CDR3 consists of 12 residues. The germline CDR1 and CDR2 sequences are MNHEY and SVGEGT. V lost 6 bases and J 6 bases, leaving 9 bases between the germline ends. The CDR3 bases are TGTGCCAGCAGAAAGGACCTCAATGAGCAGTTCTTC. Amino acid sequence: CASRKDLNEQFF.

Concerning this clonotype itself: A junction end diverges from the germline sequence, so it may reflect a read error. The chain is built from TRBV2 and TRBJ2-4, with 10 positions matching TRBD2. The end of the DNA fits TRBJ2-7 better, so the J call may be wrong. The V gene's germline CDR1 is SNHLY and CDR2 FYNNEI. There are 17 residues in the CDR3. The CDR3 DNA follows: TGTACCAGTAGGACCTCTAGCGGGGGCCTAGCAACCTACGAGCAGTACTTC. This codes for CTSRTSSGGLATYEQYF.

About this clonotype itself: This may be a read error, as it is one base from a much larger clone. The chain couples TRBV7-2 to TRBJ1-2; the D is unclear. This CDR3 has 16 amino acids. Germline lookup yields CDR1 SGHTA and CDR2 FQGNSA. CDR3 amino acids: CAGSSPMRVLSMGYTF. CDR3 nucleotides: TGTGCCGGCAGCTCCCCTATGAGGGTTCTGAGTATGGGCTACACCTTC.

This clonotype was observed many times. A single base separates this from a much larger clone, so it may be a read error. The chain employs TRBV5-1 and TRBJ2-7; the match to TRBD2 covers 7 bases. V trimming: 4 bases; J trimming: 7 bases; junction bases outside the gene matches: 8. This CDR3 spans 13 amino acids. From germline, CDR1 is SGHRS and CDR2 YFSETQ. The CDR3 coding sequence is TGCGCCAGCAGCCCGGGACTAACCAATGAGCAGTACTTC. Translated, it gives CASSPGLTNEQYF.

This clonotype was seen ten or more times. This CDR3 reads CSVGGQGGYEKLFF. The CDR3 nucleotides are TGCAGCGTTGGGGGACAGGGAGGTTATGAAAAACTGTTTTTT. This chain joins TRBV29-1 and TRBJ1-4, with 9 bases aligning to TRBD1. The V gene's germline CDR1 is SQVTM and CDR2 ANQGSEA. The CDR3 extends over 14 amino acids. V lost 4 bases, J lost 6 bases, and 6 bases stayed unmatched. Complete variable domain (other parts from reference TRBV29-1 and TRBJ1-4): SAVISQKPSRDICQRGTSLTIQCQVDSQVTMMFWYRQQPGQSLTLIATANQGSEATYESGFVIDKFPISRPNLTFSTLTVSNMSPEDSSIYLCSVGGQGGYEKLFFGSGTQLSVL.

This clonotype appeared many times. This chain connects TRBV4-3 to TRBJ2-6; the D is unclear. The ends were cut back, 4 bases at V and 2 bases at J, with 18 bases in the middle. This CDR3 has 18 residues. The germline V gene encodes CDR1 LGHNA and CDR2 YSLEER. CDR3 sequence: CASSPQDGIWTGANVLTF. For the CDR3, the DNA is TGCGCCAGCAGCCCCCAAGATGGAATCTGGACTGGGGCCAACGTCCTGACTTTC.